The text below deals with one T cell receptor beta chain. As yet, its antigen is unknown. Exclusion of a patient resulted from uncontrolled infection, other autoimmune disease, pregnancy or lactation. V gave up 3 bases and J gave up 9 bases, with 10 bases separating them. Germline assignment: CDR1 SGHAT and CDR2 FQDESV (reference sequence). This CDR3 comprises 12 residues. Amplification targeted TCR beta CDR3 regions from RNA transcripts. When the TCR CDR3 underwent first-round RT-PCR, the HTBI primer set was used. TCRdb re-called the multiplex PCR reads with MiXCR, one entry per CDR3 protein. Of around 500,000 distinct CDR3 sequences listed, about 16% are singletons. The sample originates from a study of T cells in Graves' hyperthyroidism and ophthalmopathy. Across the whole study: Sampling of peripheral blood happened at initial diagnosis, prior to any treatment.

Overall study findings and caveats: Ophthalmopathy was separated from stable hyperthyroidism by a 13 V-J model. Most clonotypes that expanded in the thyroid above 0.001 also showed up in blood.

The clonotype originates from a woman in her 30s with Graves' ophthalmopathy. The rearrangement joins TRBV11-1 to TRBJ2-3; D call uncertain. The sample comprised blood. The chain's CDR3 is CASSFLKDTQYF. DNA for the CDR3: TGTGCCAGCAGCTTTCTGAAGGACACGCAGTATTTT.